This TCR beta chain was observed in a study of T cells in Graves' hyperthyroidism and ophthalmopathy (dated by TCRdb to the late 2010s). General notes on the study: Peripheral blood samples were taken at the time of initial diagnosis, prior to any treatment. To identify distinguishing TCR V-J signatures, a discovery cohort of around 98 patients was used, comprising 40 to 45 with Graves' ophthalmopathy and approximately 58 with stable Graves' hyperthyroidism. Prospective prediction of ophthalmopathy was tested in an independent validation cohort consisting of some 19 hyperthyroidism patients and more than 15 patients who later progressed to ophthalmopathy. For training and testing, the 80 to 100 patients in the discovery cohort were randomly divided in a 7:3 ratio. Thyroid tissue and blood T-cell repertoires from more than 5 Graves' hyperthyroidism patients were also compared in the study. After blood sampling, hyperthyroidism patients were treated with methimazole at a starting dose of 30 mg daily, and ophthalmopathy patients were treated with high-dose intravenous methylprednisolone. According to the paper, TCR Vbeta CDR3 sequencing was carried out on over 130 peripheral blood samples, which came from under 50 ophthalmopathy, approximately 72 hyperthyroidism and around 17 progressor patients. General conclusions and limits of the study: Most expanded thyroid clonotypes (frequency above 0.001) were also found in blood, which suggests that blood repertoires may mirror thyroid immune responses. In validation, the model predicted progression to ophthalmopathy with just under 71% sensitivity and about 73% specificity, a median of approximately 6.5 months before onset. Sample size was not statistically predetermined, and investigators were not blinded to group allocation. A model built on a 13 V-J signature distinguished ophthalmopathy from stable hyperthyroidism, reaching roughly 88% sensitivity and approximately 81% specificity in cross-validation and 80%/75% in testing.

Ophthalmopathy patients had moderately to severely active disease, Clinical Activity Score of at least 3, NOSPECS grade of at least 4, and duration under 3 months. Exclusion was applied to patients with uncontrolled infections, other autoimmune diseases, pregnancy or lactation. Diagnoses were based on clinical symptoms, serum thyroxine and TRAb, thyroid ultrasound and orbital computed tomography. PBMCs were isolated from more than 9 ml of fresh peripheral blood by Ficoll-Paque density gradient centrifugation. Total RNA was extracted with Trizol reagent, and quality was checked on an Agilent 2100 Bioanalyzer. Clipping removes 4 bases from V and 2 bases from J, with 14 as the unmatched junction base count. The CDR3 has 18 amino acids, counting the end cysteine and phenylalanine. Only CDR3 DNA is held: 54 bases, read in frame from base 1. CDR1 SGHRS and CDR2 YFSETQ were looked up in the germline V gene.

This clonotype was counted between two and nine times. Its specific antigen is unknown. Base qualities were left out, and no much larger clone turns up one base away. Amplification of TCR beta CDR3 regions was carried out from RNA transcripts. For the first round of RT-PCR on the TCR CDR3, the HTBI primer set was used together with the Qiagen OneStep RT-PCR kit. Libraries were constructed in a second round of multiplex PCR, after which size selection and purification were performed. Sequencing of the libraries was done on an Illumina HiSeq2000 using paired-end 100 bp reads. As for the authors' bioinformatics: SOAPnuke was used to process the raw data, throwing out any read that contained adapters or uncalled bases, had a mean Phred below 15, or lacked an exact constant-primer or identifier match. High-quality paired reads were merged using COPE v1.2.5, and each unique nucleotide sequence was defined as a clonotype. MiTCR v1.1 was used to align the clonotypes against IMGT TRBV, TRBD and TRBJ reference segments. The analysis included only V-J combinations with a frequency above 0.0001, which together covered around 99% of the repertoires. The TCS score was defined as F50 (clonal expansion) divided by E x V (chaos), with BLOSUM62-based TCRdist calculated between CDR3 peptides within each V-J. Welch's t-statistics and random forest reduced 500 to 550 V-J features to fewer than 15, which were used in a naive Bayes classifier (R e1071). In TCRdb, the public reads were trimmed at Q25 with fastp and aligned with MiXCR, with productive beta chains retained. Rows are unified per CDR3 protein, each entry keeping the most common DNA and genes. TCRdb's processing, not the authors', yielded these V and J calls. The sample has about 410,000 distinct CDR3 sequences on record, around 15% of them singletons. In total, the top ten clones hold less than 15% of the sample.

The clonotype was recovered from a young man with Graves' ophthalmopathy. The chain links TRBV5-1 with TRBJ2-1, with TRBD1 matching 8 junction bases. Sequencing input: blood. In nucleotide form, the sequence is TGCGCCAGCAGCAGTGCAGGGGGCCGACAGGGCCCCTACAATGAGCAGTTCTTC. Its coded protein is CASSSAGGRQGPYNEQFF.